This TCR beta chain derives from a study of blood T cell repertoires in COVID-19. This CDR3 comprises 13 residues. Germline values: CDR1 LNHDA, CDR2 SQIVND (reference sequence). V gave up 6 bases and J gave up 5 bases; unmatched junction bases: 3. Residents of 24 US areas, aged 18 to 89 years, made up the participants. Repertoires were generated with immunoSEQ multiplex PCR, while TCRdb's copy carries only in-frame clones and drops some. The table has about 200,000 clones, approximately 84% seen once. This clone has a single count. The chain couples TRBV19 to TRBJ1-4; 7 bases fit TRBD1. The sequence came from a man in his forties who had recovered from COVID-19. Sample: PBMCs or T cells enriched from blood (not recorded which). This chain's CDR3 is CASRNRGNEKLFF. In DNA form, the CDR3 reads TGTGCCAGTAGAAACAGGGGAAATGAAAAACTGTTTTTT.